Sequencing of this T cell receptor beta chain was carried out in a study of blood T cell repertoires in COVID-19. Study at large: Both acute and convalescent COVID-19 samples were obtained from the United States, Italy and Spain.

The V end lost 7 bases, the J end lost 1 base, and 19 bases lay between the germline ends. This CDR3 is 15 amino acids long. Germline CDR1 is SQVTM and CDR2 is ANQGSEA. This clone was observed a handful of times. TCRdb's table, derived via immunoSEQ multiplex PCR, lists solely in-frame clones and lacks some. The table includes 150,000 to 200,000 clones, around 87% detected once. Input material: peripheral blood. The V call is TRBV29-1, the J call TRBJ1-1, with D possibly matching TRBD1 (5 bases). This TCR came from a man aged 35 to 55 with active or convalescent COVID-19. This CDR3 reads CSAGGSREGNTEAFF. In DNA form, the CDR3 reads TGCAGCGCCGGGGGGAGCAGGGAGGGGAACACTGAAGCTTTCTTT.